Each of the 23 T cell receptor beta chains below was sequenced from the same sample in a study of control samples from healthy donors and cancer patients. Sequencing was performed with immunoSEQ multiplex PCR; in TCRdb, only in-frame clones are kept and a portion is missing. The top ten hold roughly 5% of the sample, which has roughly 170,000 clones, about 86% seen once. Sequencing was carried out using blood. The origin of the receptors is a woman in her twenties or thirties in good health.

This chain connects TRBV5-4 to TRBJ1-2; tentative D call: TRBD1 (5 bases). There are 14 residues in the CDR3. CDR1 is SGHNT and CDR2 is YYREEE in the germline V gene (reference sequence). V lost 3 bases, J lost 10 bases, and 19 bases lay in between. CDR3 protein: CASSWQGGGKAYTF. The CDR3 region has the DNA TGTGCCAGCAGCTGGCAGGGTGGTGGGAAAGCCTACACCTTC.

The chain links TRBV11-2 to TRBJ2-3; D is unresolved. The V gene's germline CDR1 is SGHAT and CDR2 FQNNGV. The CDR3 covers 11 residues. V dropped 2 bases and J dropped 4 bases, with 1 base sitting between them. The CDR3: CASSLSDTQYF. CDR3 in DNA: TGTGCCAGCAGCTTATCAGATACGCAGTATTTT.

The rearrangement links TRBV11-2 to TRBJ2-7, with TRBD2 as a possible D gene (6 bases). The V gene's germline CDR1 is SGHAT and CDR2 FQNNGV. The CDR3 covers 13 residues. Trimming took off 6 bases at V and 3 bases at J, with 12 bases between the two ends. The CDR3, as DNA: TGTGCCAGCAGTCAACGGGACTTCTACGAGCAGTACTTC. This encodes CASSQRDFYEQYF.

This chain links TRBV12-3 or TRBV12-4 with TRBJ2-5, with D possibly being TRBD1 or TRBD2 (5 bases each). The CDR3 is made up of 13 amino acids. Trimming pared 7 bases from V and 5 bases from J, leaving 14 bases between. The CDR3 region has the DNA TGTGCCAGCACCTTCGGGGCTAGGGAGACCCAGTACTTC. It codes for CASTFGARETQYF.

The chain joins TRBV28 to TRBJ2-5, with 8 bases fitting TRBD1. V was clipped by 7 bases and J by 7 bases; unmatched bases: 8. Germline V gene sequence: CDR1 MDHEN, CDR2 SYDVKM. The CDR3 has 13 residues. In DNA form, the CDR3 reads TGTGCCAGCATCGGAGACAGGGGAGTGACCCAGTACTTC. It yields the protein CASIGDRGVTQYF.

The chain recombines TRBV11-2 with TRBJ2-1; 10 bases line up with TRBD2. The J segment lost 4 bases and the V segment lost 6 bases, leaving 6 bases of the junction unmatched. The germline CDR1 and CDR2 sequences are SGHAT and FQNNGV. The CDR3 contains 15 residues. CDR3 sequence reads: CASSLLSGGYNEQFF. The CDR3 DNA sequence: TGTGCCAGCAGTCTACTTAGCGGGGGGTACAATGAGCAGTTCTTC.

This chain links TRBV20-1 with TRBJ2-1; TRBD2 matches 8 bases. The CDR3 has 11 residues. Germline CDR1 is DFQATT and CDR2 is SNEGSKA (reference sequence). The CDR3 coding sequence is TGCAGCCCGGGGGGGAACAATGAGCAGTTCTTC. It encodes CSPGGNNEQFF.

The chain links TRBV4-1 to TRBJ2-5; 10 bases align to TRBD2. The ends lost 4 bases at V and 5 bases at J; junction bases unmatched: 7. Germline V gives CDR1 MGHRA, CDR2 YSYEKL. CDR3 size: 15 residues. This chain's CDR3 is CASSPLAGVVETQYF. The CDR3 DNA reads as TGCGCCAGCAGCCCCCTAGCGGGGGTGGTGGAGACCCAGTACTTC.

The chain has TRBV29-1 and TRBJ2-7; D might be TRBD1 (6 bases). Trimming cost V 7 bases and J 3 bases, with 10 bases left between them. Germline V gene lookup returns CDR1 SQVTM and CDR2 ANQGSEA. The length of the CDR3 is 11 residues. The CDR3 DNA sequence: TGCAGCGGGACAGAAAGCTACGAGCAGTACTTC. It codes for CSGTESYEQYF.

This rearrangement joins TRBV2 to TRBJ2-1, with a weak D call TRBD1 (5 bases). The CDR3 runs to 11 residues. Trimming removed 7 bases from V and 8 bases from J, with 9 bases in between. Per germline, CDR1 SNHLY and CDR2 FYNNEI. The CDR3 spells CASKKTDEQFF. CDR3 DNA: TGTGCCAGCAAGAAGACAGATGAGCAGTTCTTC.

The sample holds one count of this clone. This rearrangement joins TRBV6-5 to TRBJ2-1, with TRBD2 identical over 8 bases. Germline V lookup: CDR1 MNHEY, CDR2 SVGAGI. This CDR3 comprises 12 residues. Losses at the gene ends were 8 bases for V and 6 bases for J; bases not matched to a gene: 3. CDR3 protein: CASQRGTNEQFF. The CDR3 DNA reads as TGTGCCAGCCAGCGGGGGACCAATGAGCAGTTCTTC.

V gene TRBV11-2 combines with J gene TRBJ2-1; TRBD2 might be the D (7 bases). There are 15 residues in the CDR3. With 3 bases removed from V and 2 bases from J, the gap between germline ends came to 11 bases. CDR1 is SGHAT, CDR2 FQNNGV, per germline. For the CDR3, the DNA is TGTGCCAGCAGCTTCGAGGGGGGGCCCTACAATGAGCAGTTCTTC. As protein: CASSFEGGPYNEQFF.

The chain is built from TRBV27 and TRBJ2-7; D might be TRBD1 (5 bases). Looked up from germline, CDR1 is MNHEY and CDR2 is SMNVEV (reference sequence). This CDR3 contains 13 residues. Deletions cut 5 bases from V and 1 base from J, with 9 bases between. This chain's CDR3 is CASSRRQSYEQYF. The CDR3 nucleotides read TGTGCCAGCAGTCGGAGACAGTCCTACGAGCAGTACTTC.

The CDR3 sequence is CASSDSSYEQYF. The CDR3 DNA follows: TGTGCCAGCAGCGACAGCTCCTACGAGCAGTACTTC. J is TRBJ2-7 and V is TRBV6-2 or TRBV6-3, with TRBD1 as a possible D gene (5 bases). The germline CDR1 and CDR2 sequences are MNHEY and SVGEGT. CDR3 length equals 12 residues. The germline V and J ends were trimmed by 6 bases and 0 bases, with 6 bases remaining between them.

The rearrangement uses TRBV2 and TRBJ1-5, with D possibly TRBD1 on 5 matching bases. There are 14 residues in the CDR3. Trimming took off 7 bases at V and 0 bases at J, with 10 bases between the two ends. Germline lookup yields CDR1 SNHLY and CDR2 FYNNEI. The CDR3 loop reads CASTEQDSNQPQHF. CDR3 nucleotides: TGTGCCAGCACCGAACAGGATAGCAATCAGCCCCAGCATTTT.

The rearrangement joins TRBV2 to TRBJ2-7; no reliable D call. V shed 1 base and J shed 2 bases, with 6 bases lying between them. This CDR3 is built from 13 residues. Germline assignment: CDR1 SNHLY and CDR2 FYNNEI. This chain's CDR3 is CASSEGLAYEQYV. DNA of the CDR3: TGTGCCAGCAGTGAAGGTTTAGCCTACGAGCAGTACGTC.

The genes are TRBV4-1 and TRBJ2-7, with 10 positions matching TRBD2. V was clipped by 5 bases and J by 4 bases; unmatched bases: 8. This CDR3 is built from 15 residues. Germline V gives CDR1 MGHRA, CDR2 YSYEKL. The CDR3 region is CASSYRAGGLYEQYF. DNA of the CDR3: TGCGCCAGCAGCTACAGAGCGGGAGGGCTATACGAGCAGTACTTC.

The chain couples TRBV19 to TRBJ1-5; a possible D gene is TRBD1 (5 bases). V shed 3 bases and J shed 5 bases, with 11 bases lying between them. The length of the CDR3 is 14 residues. The V gene's germline CDR1 is LNHDA and CDR2 SQIVND (reference sequence). The chain's CDR3 is CASSIAGSYQPQHF. The CDR3 DNA follows: TGTGCCAGTAGTATTGCAGGGAGCTATCAGCCCCAGCATTTT.

J is TRBJ2-5 and V is TRBV5-5; 10 bases agree with TRBD1. Germline CDR1 reads SGHKS; CDR2 reads YYEKEE (reference sequence). J gave up 2 bases and V 4 bases, and 14 bases lay outside the gene matches. The CDR3 length is 18 residues. The CDR3 nucleotides read TGTGCCAGCAGCATCCCCCCAGGACAGGGGGGGTTTCAAGAGACCCAGTACTTC. It translates to CASSIPPGQGGFQETQYF.

This chain links TRBV2 with TRBJ2-1; 8 bases map to TRBD2. V was pared by 3 bases and J by 2 bases, with 3 bases of the junction left unmatched. Germline V CDR1 and CDR2: SNHLY, FYNNEI. The CDR3 is 15 amino acids. CDR3 nucleotides: TGTGCCAGCAGTGATCGCGGGAGGCCCTACAATGAGCAGTTCTTC. Amino acid sequence: CASSDRGRPYNEQFF.

The V gene is TRBV27, the J gene TRBJ1-2; TRBD1 might be the D (5 bases). Germline lookup yields CDR1 MNHEY and CDR2 SMNVEV (reference sequence). V lost 5 bases, J lost 2 bases, and 15 bases lay in between. CDR3 length: 15 amino acids. The CDR3 loop reads CASSPRGRANYGYTF. As DNA, the CDR3 is TGTGCCAGCAGTCCTCGGGGCAGGGCCAACTATGGCTACACCTTC.

The rearrangement joins TRBV19 to TRBJ1-4; maybe TRBD1 (5 bases). The V gene lost 6 bases and the J gene lost 5 bases, with 16 bases spanning the gap. The CDR3 has 15 residues. Germline V lookup: CDR1 LNHDA, CDR2 SQIVND (reference sequence). The CDR3 sequence: CASRGTRVENEKLFF. The CDR3 nucleotides read TGTGCCAGTAGAGGGACCAGGGTTGAGAATGAAAAACTGTTTTTT.

This clone was observed once. This chain uses TRBV28 with TRBJ2-5; TRBD2 might be the D (5 bases). The CDR3 loop spans 10 amino acids. Germline assignment: CDR1 MDHEN and CDR2 SYDVKM. In DNA form, the CDR3 reads TGTGGGACTTGGAAAGAGACCCAGTACTTC. Protein sequence: CGTWKETQYF.